Included here is one T cell receptor beta chain sequence, with context. The authors' processing: Nucleated cell number was recorded as an estimate derived from reference gene primer amplification. Produced via immunoSEQ multiplex PCR; TCRdb's table is partial and in-frame only. The D gene and trimming were derived from the DNA, and the V and J assignments and clone size from that table. The data show about 110,000 clones, about four fifths seen once. The sample is drawn from a study of blood T cell repertoires in COVID-19. Study as a whole: Acute-phase and convalescent COVID-19 samples originated in the United States, Italy and Spain.

The CDR3 runs to 15 residues. Germline V gene lookup returns CDR1 SGDLS and CDR2 YYNGEE. Trimming cost V 0 bases and J 2 bases, with 9 bases left between them. The TCR originated in a middle-aged woman with acute or convalescent COVID-19. Input material: peripheral blood. The chain carries TRBV9 and TRBJ1-3; the D gene is possibly TRBD1 (6 bases). The CDR3, as DNA: TGTGCCAGCAGCGTAGATCCAGGGGCTGGAAACACCATATATTTT. Translated: CASSVDPGAGNTIYF.